This T cell receptor beta chain was recovered during a study of blood T cell repertoires in COVID-19. As for the study in general: Sources were T cells, B-cell-depleted T cells, or PBMCs; the material itself was cDNA or gDNA.

This CDR3 is built from 16 residues. Unmatched junction bases numbered 8, after V lost 2 bases and J lost 3 bases. Germline-derived CDR1 and CDR2 are MNHEY and SVGEGT. Profiling relied on immunoSEQ multiplex PCR, and the TCRdb table lists in-frame clones only, not all of them. The sample yields approximately 100,000 clones, roughly 90% seen once. The sequencing sample was made of peripheral blood. The rearrangement links TRBV6-2 or TRBV6-3 to TRBJ2-7, with 9 positions matching TRBD2. This sequence originates from a woman in her sixties or seventies with acute or convalescent COVID-19. CDR3 amino acids: CASSYGGGRGYYEQYF. CDR3 DNA: TGTGCCAGCAGTTACGGCGGCGGGAGGGGATACTACGAGCAGTACTTC.